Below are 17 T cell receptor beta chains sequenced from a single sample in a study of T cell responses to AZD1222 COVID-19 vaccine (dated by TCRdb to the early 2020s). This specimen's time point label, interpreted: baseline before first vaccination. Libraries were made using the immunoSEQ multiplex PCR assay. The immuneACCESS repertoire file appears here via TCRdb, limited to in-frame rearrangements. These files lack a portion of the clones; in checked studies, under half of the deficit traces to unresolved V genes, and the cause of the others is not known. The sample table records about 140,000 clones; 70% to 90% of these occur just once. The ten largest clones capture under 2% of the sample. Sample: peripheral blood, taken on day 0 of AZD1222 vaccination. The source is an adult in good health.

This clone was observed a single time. The CDR3 bases are TGTGCCAGCAGCTTAGATGTCAACGGCTACGAGCAGTACTTC. It is translated as CASSLDVNGYEQYF. The rearrangement links TRBV7-9 to TRBJ2-7, with no clear D. Trimming removed 1 base from V and 3 bases from J, with 10 bases in between. Per the germline V gene, CDR1 is SEHNR and CDR2 is FQNEAQ (reference sequence). The CDR3 covers 14 residues. The whole variable domain, remainder taken from reference TRBV7-9 and TRBJ2-7, is DTGVSQNPRHKITKRGQNVTFRCDPISEHNRLYWYRQTLGQGPEFLTYFQNEAQLEKSRLLSDRFSAERPKGSFSTLEIQRTEQGDSAMYLCASSLDVNGYEQYFGPGTRLTVT.

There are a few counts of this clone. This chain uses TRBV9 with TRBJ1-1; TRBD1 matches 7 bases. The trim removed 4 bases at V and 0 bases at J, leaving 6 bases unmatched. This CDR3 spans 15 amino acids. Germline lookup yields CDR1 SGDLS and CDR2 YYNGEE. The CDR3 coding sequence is TGTGCCAGCAGCCCTCGGACAGGCCTGAACACTGAAGCTTTCTTT. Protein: CASSPRTGLNTEAFF.

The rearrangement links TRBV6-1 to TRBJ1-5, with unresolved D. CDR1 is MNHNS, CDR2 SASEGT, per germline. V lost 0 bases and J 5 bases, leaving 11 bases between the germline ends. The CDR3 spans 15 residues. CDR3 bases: TGTGCCAGCAGTGAAGCGTGGGCGCGGGATCAGCCCCAGCATTTT. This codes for CASSEAWARDQPQHF.

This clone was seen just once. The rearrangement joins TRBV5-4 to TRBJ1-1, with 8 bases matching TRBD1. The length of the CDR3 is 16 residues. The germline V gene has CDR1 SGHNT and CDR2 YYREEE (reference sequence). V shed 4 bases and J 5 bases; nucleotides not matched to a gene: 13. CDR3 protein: CASSARDRPIWTEAFF. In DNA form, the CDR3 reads TGTGCCAGCAGCGCGAGGGACAGGCCAATCTGGACTGAAGCTTTCTTT. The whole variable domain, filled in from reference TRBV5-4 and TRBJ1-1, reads ETGVTQSPTHLIKTRGQQVTLRCSSQSGHNTVSWYQQALGQGPQFIFQYYREEENGRGNFPPRFSGLQFPNYSSELNVNALELDDSALYLCASSARDRPIWTEAFFGQGTRLTVV.

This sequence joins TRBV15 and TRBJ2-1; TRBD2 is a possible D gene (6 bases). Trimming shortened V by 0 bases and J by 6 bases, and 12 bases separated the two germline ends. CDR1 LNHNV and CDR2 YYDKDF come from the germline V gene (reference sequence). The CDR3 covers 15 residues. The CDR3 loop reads CATSRDRASANEQFF. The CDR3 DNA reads TGTGCCACCAGCAGAGATAGGGCTAGCGCCAATGAGCAGTTCTTC.

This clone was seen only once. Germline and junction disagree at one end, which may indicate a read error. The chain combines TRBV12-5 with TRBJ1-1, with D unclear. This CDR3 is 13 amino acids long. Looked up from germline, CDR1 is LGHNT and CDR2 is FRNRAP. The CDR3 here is CASGLDPGTEAFF. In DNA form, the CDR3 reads TGTGCTAGTGGCTTGGACCCCGGCACTGAAGCTTTCTTT.

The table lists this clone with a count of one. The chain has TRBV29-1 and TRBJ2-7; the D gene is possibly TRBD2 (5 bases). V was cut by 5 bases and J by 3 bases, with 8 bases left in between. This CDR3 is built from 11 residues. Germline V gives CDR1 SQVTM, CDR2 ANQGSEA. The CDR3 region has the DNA TGCAGCGTTTACCGGGACTACGAGCAGTACTTC. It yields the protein CSVYRDYEQYF.

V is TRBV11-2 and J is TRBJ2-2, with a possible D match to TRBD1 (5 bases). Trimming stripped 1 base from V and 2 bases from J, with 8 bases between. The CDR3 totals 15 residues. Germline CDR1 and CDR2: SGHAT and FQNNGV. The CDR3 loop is CASSLGTSNTGELFF. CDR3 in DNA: TGTGCCAGCAGCTTAGGGACATCCAACACCGGGGAGCTGTTTTTT.

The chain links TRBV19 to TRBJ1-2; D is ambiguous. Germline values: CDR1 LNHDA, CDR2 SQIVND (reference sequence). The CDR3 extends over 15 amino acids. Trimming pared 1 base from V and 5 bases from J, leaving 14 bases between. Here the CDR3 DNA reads TGTGCCAGTAGTATAGTGAGAGGGCCGGATTATGGCTACACCTTC. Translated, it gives CASSIVRGPDYGYTF.

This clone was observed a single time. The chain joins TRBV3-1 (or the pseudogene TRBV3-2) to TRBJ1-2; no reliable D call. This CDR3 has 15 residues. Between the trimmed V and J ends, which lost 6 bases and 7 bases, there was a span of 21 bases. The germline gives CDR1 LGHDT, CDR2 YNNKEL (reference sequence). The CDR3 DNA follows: TGTGCCAGCAGTCGTACTACCCCGGGCCCAGGTGGCTACACCTTC. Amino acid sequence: CASSRTTPGPGGYTF.

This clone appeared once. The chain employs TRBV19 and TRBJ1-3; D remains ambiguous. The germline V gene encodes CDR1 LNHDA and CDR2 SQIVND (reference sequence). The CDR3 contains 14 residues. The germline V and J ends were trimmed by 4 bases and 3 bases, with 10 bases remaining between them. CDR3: CASSNNRGGNTIYF. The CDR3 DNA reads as TGTGCCAGTAGTAACAACCGGGGTGGAAACACCATATATTTT.

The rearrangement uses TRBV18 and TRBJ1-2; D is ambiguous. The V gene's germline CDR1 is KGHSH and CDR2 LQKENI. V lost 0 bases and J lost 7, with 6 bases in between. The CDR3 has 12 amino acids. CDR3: CASSPPDGGYTF. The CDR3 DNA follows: TGTGCCAGCTCACCACCGGACGGTGGCTACACCTTC.

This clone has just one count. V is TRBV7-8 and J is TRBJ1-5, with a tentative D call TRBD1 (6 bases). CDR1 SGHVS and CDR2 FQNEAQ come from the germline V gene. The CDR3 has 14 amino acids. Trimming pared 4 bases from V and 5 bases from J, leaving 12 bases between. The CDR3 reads CASSSTGRHQPQHF. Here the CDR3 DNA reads TGTGCCAGCAGCTCTACAGGGCGGCATCAGCCCCAGCATTTT. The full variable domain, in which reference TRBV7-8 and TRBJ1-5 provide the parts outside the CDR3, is GAGVSQSPRYKVAKRGQDVALRCDPISGHVSLFWYQQALGQGPEFLTYFQNEAQLDKSGLPSDRFFAERPEGSVSTLKIQRTQQEDSAVYLCASSSTGRHQPQHFGDGTRLSIL.

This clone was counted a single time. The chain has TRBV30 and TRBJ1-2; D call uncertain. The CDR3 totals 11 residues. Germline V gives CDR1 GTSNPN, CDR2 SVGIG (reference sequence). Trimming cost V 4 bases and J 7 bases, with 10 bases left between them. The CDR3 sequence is CAWTVVGGYTF. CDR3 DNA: TGTGCCTGGACGGTAGTGGGTGGCTACACCTTC.

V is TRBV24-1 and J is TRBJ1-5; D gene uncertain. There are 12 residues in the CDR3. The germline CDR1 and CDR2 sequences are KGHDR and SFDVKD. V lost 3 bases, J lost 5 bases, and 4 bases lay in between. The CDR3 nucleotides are TGTGCCACCAGTGATGGGGATCAGCCCCAGCATTTT. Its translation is CATSDGDQPQHF.

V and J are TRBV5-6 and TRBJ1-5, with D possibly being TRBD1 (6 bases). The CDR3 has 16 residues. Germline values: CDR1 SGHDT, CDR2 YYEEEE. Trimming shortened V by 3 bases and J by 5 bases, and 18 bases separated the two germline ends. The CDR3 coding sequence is TGTGCCAGCAGCTCCCTATGGCAGGGGTTAGATCAGCCCCAGCATTTT. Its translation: CASSSLWQGLDQPQHF.

The CDR3 region is CASSQEPWGGRQNEQYF. The CDR3 nucleotides are TGCGCCAGCAGCCAAGAGCCTTGGGGGGGCAGGCAGAACGAGCAGTACTTC. V is TRBV4-3 and J is TRBJ2-7; D perhaps matches TRBD2 (7 bases). Per the germline V gene, CDR1 is LGHNA and CDR2 is YSLEER. V was pared by 0 bases and J by 5 bases, with 20 bases between. The CDR3 totals 17 residues.